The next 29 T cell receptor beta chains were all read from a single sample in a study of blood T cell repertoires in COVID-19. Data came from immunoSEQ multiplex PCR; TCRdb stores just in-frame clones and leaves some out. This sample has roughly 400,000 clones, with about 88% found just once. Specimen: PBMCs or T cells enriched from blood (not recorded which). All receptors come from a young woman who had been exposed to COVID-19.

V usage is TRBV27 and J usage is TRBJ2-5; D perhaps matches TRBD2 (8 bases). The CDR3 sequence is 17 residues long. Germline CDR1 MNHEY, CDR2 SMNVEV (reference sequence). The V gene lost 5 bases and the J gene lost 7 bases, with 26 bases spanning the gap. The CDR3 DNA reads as TGTGCCAGCAGTACCATCCAGGGGGTCGGGGGGGGACGGACCCAGTACTTC. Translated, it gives CASSTIQGVGGGRTQYF.

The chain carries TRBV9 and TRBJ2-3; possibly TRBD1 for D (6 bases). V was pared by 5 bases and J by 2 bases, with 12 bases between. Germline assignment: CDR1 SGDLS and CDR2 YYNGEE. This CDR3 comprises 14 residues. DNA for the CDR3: TGTGCCAGCAGTGGTCAGGGGTACACAGATACGCAGTATTTT. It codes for CASSGQGYTDTQYF.

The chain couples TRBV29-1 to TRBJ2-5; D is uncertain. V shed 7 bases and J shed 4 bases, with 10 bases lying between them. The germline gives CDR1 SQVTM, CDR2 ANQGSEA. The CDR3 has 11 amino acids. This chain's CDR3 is CSAALSETQYF. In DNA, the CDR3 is TGCAGCGCTGCGCTTTCAGAGACCCAGTACTTC.

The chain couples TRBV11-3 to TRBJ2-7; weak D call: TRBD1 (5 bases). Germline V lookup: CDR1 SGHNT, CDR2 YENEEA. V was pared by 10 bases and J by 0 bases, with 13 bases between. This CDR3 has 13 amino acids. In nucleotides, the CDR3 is TGTGCCACCGACAATAGGGGCTCCTACGAGCAGTACTTC. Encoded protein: CATDNRGSYEQYF.

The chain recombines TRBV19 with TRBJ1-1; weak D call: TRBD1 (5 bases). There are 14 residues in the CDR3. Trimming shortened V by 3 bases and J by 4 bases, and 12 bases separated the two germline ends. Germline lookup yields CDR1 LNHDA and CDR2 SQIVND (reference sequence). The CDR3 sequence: CASSMVPGSTEAFF. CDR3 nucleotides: TGTGCCAGTAGTATGGTTCCAGGGTCCACTGAAGCTTTCTTT.

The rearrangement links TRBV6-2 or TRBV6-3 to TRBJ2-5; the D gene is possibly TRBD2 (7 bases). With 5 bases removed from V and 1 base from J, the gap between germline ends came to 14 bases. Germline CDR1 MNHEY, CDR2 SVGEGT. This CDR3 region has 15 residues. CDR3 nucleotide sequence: TGTGCCAGCAGTAGCCCGGGGGGCCTCCAAGAGACCCAGTACTTC. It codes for CASSSPGGLQETQYF.

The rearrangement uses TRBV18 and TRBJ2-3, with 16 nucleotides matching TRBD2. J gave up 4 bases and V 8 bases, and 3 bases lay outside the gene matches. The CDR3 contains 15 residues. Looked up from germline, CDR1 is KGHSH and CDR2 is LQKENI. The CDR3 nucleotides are TGTGCCAGCGGGACTAGCGGGGGGGCAGCAGATACGCAGTATTTT. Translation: CASGTSGGAADTQYF.

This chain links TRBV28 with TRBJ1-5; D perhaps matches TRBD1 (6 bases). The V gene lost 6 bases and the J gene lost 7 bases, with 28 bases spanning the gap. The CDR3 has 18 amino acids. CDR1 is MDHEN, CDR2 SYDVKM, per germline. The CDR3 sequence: CASSQLKGSGGSQQPQHF. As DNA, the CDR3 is TGTGCCAGCAGCCAACTCAAAGGGTCTGGGGGCTCGCAACAGCCCCAGCATTTT.

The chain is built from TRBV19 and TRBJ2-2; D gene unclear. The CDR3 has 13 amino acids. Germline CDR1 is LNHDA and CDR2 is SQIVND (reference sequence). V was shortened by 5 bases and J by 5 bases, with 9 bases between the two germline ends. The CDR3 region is CASSVSGTGELFF. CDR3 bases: TGTGCCAGTAGTGTCTCAGGAACCGGGGAGCTGTTTTTT.

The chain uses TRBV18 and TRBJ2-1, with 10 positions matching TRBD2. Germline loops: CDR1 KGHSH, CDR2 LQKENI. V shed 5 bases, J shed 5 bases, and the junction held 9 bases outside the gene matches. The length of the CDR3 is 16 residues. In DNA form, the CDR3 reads TGTGCCAGCTCATCTACACTAGCGGGGACTAACAATGAGCAGTTCTTC. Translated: CASSSTLAGTNNEQFF.

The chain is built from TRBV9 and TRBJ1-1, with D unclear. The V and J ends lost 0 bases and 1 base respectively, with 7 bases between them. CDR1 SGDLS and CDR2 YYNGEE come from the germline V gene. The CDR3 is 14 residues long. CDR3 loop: CASSVGEGNTEAFF. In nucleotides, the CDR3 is TGTGCCAGCAGCGTAGGCGAGGGGAACACTGAAGCTTTCTTT.

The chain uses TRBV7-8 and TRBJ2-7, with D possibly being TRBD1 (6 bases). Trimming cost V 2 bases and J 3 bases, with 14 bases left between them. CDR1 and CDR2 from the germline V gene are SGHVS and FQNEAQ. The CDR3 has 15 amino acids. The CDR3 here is CASSLSRGVFYEQYF. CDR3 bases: TGTGCCAGCAGCTTAAGCAGGGGAGTATTCTACGAGCAGTACTTC.

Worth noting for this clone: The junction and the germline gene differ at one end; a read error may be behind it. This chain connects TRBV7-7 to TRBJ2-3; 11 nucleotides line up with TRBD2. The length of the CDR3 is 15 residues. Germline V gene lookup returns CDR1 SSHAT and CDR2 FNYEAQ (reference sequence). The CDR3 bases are TGTGCTAGCAGCTTAGCGGGGGGGCCTGCAGATACGCAGTATTTT. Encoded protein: CASSLAGGPADTQYF.

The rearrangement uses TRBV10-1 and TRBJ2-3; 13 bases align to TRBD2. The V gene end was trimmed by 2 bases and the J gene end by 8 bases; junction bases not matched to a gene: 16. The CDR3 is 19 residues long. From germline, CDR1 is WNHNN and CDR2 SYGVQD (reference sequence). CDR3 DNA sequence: TGCGCCAGCAGTGAGGCCCCTTTTACTAGCGGGAGGGCCGCCGGTACGCAGTATTTT. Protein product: CASSEAPFTSGRAAGTQYF.

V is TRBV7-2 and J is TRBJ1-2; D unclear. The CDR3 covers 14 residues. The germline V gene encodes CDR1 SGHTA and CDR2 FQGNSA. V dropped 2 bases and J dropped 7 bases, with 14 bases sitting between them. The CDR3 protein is CASSLFDMKTGYTF. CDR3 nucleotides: TGTGCCAGCAGCTTATTCGACATGAAGACTGGCTACACCTTC.

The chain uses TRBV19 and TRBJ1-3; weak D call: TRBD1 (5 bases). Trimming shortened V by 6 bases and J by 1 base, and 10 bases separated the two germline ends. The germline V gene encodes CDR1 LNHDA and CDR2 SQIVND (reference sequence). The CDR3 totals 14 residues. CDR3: CASRTQGSGNTIYF. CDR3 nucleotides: TGTGCCAGTAGGACTCAGGGATCTGGAAACACCATATATTTT.

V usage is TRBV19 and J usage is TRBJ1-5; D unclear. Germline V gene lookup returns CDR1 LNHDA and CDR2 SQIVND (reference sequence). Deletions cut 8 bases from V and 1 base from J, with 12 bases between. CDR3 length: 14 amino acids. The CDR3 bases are TGTGCCAGTCTAGGGAGAAACAGCAATCAGCCCCAGCATTTT. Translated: CASLGRNSNQPQHF. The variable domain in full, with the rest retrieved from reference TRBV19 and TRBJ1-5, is DGGITQSPKYLFRKEGQNVTLSCEQNLNHDAMYWYRQDPGQGLRLIYYSQIVNDFQKGDIAEGYSVSREKKESFPLTVTSAQKNPTAFYLCASLGRNSNQPQHFGDGTRLSIL.

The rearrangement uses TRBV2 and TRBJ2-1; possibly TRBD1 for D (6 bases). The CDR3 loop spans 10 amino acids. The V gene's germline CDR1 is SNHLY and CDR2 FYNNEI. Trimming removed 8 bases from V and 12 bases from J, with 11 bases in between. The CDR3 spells CASEGTPQFF. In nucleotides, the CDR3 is TGTGCCAGCGAGGGGACACCGCAGTTCTTC.

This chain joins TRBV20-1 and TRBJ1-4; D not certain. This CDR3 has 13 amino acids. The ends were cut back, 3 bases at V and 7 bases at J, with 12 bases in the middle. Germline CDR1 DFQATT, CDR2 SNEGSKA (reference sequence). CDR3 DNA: TGCAGTGCTAGTCCGGAGTTCGGTGAAAAACTGTTTTTT. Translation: CSASPEFGEKLFF.

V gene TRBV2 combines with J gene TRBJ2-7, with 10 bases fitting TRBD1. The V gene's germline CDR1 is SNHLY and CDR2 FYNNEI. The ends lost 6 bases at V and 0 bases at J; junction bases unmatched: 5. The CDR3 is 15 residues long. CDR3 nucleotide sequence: TGTGCCAGCAGCGAGAGGACAGGGGGCTCCTACGAGCAGTACTTC. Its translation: CASSERTGGSYEQYF.

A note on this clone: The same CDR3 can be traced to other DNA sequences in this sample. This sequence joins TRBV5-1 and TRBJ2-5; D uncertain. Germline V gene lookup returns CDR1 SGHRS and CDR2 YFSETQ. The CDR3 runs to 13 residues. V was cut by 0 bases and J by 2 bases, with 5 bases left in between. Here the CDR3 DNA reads TGCGCCAGCAGCTTGGGGCAACAAGAGACCCAGTACTTC. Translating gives CASSLGQQETQYF. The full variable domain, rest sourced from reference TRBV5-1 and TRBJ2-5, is KAGVTQTPRYLIKTRGQQVTLSCSPISGHRSVSWYQQTPGQGLQFLFEYFSETQRNKGNFPGRFSGRQFSNSRSEMNVSTLELGDSALYLCASSLGQQETQYFGPGTRLLVL.

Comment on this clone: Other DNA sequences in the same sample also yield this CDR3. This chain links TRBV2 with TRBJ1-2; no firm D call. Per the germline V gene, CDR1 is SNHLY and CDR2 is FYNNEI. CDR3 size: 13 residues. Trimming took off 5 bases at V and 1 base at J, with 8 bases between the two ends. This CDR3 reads CASSQTVNYGYTF. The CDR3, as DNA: TGTGCCAGCAGTCAGACTGTTAACTATGGCTACACCTTC.

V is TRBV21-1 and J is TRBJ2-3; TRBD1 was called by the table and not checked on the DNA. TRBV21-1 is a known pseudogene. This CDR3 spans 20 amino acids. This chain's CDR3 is CASSKERAVEGQSGTDTQYF. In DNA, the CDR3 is TGTGCCAGCAGCAAAGAACGGGCGGTTGAGGGACAGTCCGGCACAGATACGCAGTATTTT.

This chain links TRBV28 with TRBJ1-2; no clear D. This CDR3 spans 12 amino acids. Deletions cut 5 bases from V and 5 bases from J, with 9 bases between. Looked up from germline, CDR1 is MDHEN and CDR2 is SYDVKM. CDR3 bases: TGTGCCAGCAGTATCTCGGGGTATGGCTACACCTTC. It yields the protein CASSISGYGYTF.

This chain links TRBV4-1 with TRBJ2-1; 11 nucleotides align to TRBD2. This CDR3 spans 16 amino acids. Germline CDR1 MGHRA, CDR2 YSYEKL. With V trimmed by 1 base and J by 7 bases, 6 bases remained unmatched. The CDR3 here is CASSQGRASGRNEQFF. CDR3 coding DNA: TGCGCCAGCAGCCAAGGTCGGGCTAGCGGGAGGAATGAGCAGTTCTTC.

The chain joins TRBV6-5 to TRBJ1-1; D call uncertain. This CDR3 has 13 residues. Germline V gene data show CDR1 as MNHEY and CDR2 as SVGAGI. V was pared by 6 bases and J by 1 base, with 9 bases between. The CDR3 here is CASSDRGNTEAFF. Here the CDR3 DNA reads TGTGCCAGCAGCGATCGGGGGAACACTGAAGCTTTCTTT.

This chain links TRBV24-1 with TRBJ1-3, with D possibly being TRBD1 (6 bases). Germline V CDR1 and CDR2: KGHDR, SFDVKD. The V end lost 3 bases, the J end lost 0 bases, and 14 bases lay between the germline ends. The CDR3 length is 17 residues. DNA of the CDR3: TGTGCCACCAGTGATCCCCCCGGGACAAACTCTGGAAACACCATATATTTT. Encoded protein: CATSDPPGTNSGNTIYF.

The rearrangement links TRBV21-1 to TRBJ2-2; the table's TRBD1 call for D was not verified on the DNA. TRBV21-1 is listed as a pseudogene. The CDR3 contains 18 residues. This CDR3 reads CASSLGQGARAHTGELFF. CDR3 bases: TGTGCCAGCAGCTTAGGACAGGGGGCGCGCGCGCACACCGGGGAGCTGTTTTTT.

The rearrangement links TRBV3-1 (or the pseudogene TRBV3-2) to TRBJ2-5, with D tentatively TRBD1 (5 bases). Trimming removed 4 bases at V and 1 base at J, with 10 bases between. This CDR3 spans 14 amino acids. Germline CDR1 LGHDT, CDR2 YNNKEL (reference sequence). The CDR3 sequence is CASSRQGSQETQYF. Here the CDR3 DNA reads TGTGCCAGCAGCCGGCAGGGCAGCCAAGAGACCCAGTACTTC.